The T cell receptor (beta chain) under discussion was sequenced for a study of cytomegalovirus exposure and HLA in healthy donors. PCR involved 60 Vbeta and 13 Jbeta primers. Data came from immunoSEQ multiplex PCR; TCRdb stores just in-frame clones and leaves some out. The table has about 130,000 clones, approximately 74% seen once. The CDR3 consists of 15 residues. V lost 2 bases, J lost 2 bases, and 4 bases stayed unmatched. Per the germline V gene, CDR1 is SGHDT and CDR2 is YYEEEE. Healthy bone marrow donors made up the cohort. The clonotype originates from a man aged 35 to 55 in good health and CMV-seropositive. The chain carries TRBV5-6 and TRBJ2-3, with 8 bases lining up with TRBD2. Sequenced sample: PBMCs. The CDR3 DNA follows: TGTGCCAGCAGCTTACGGGGGGGCCCCACAGATACGCAGTATTTT. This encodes CASSLRGGPTDTQYF.